Following are 9 T cell receptor beta chains from one sample sequenced in a study of shared clonotypes between healthy human individuals. The assay was immunoSEQ multiplex PCR, and TCRdb's table has in-frame clones only and misses some. The sample yields some 380,000 clones, about 96% seen once. The sequenced sample was memory CD8+ T cells sorted from blood. Subset in this sample: CD45RO+ cells pooled with CCR7-negative TemRA cells. The origin of the receptors is a man under 40 in good health.

The CDR3 loop reads CSARDPLAQYF. The CDR3, as DNA: TGCAGTGCTAGAGATCCCCTGGCCCAGTACTTC. This chain joins TRBV20-1 and TRBJ2-5, with no clear D. Germline assignment: CDR1 DFQATT and CDR2 SNEGSKA (reference sequence). Trimming cost V 0 bases and J 9 bases, with 8 bases left between them. The length of the CDR3 is 11 residues.

This clone appeared a single time. This chain links TRBV10-2 with TRBJ2-3, with 10 bases matching TRBD2. The V gene's germline CDR1 is WSHSY and CDR2 SAAADI. The CDR3 is made up of 14 amino acids. After removal of 6 bases from V and 4 bases from J, the junction contained 4 bases not matched to a gene. CDR3 sequence (DNA): TGCGCCAGCAGCACTAGCGGGACATCAGATACGCAGTATTTT. Its translation: CASSTSGTSDTQYF.

Turning to this clone: The same CDR3 also results from other DNA sequences found in this sample. V is TRBV28 and J is TRBJ1-4; 8 nucleotides align to TRBD1. Germline values: CDR1 MDHEN, CDR2 SYDVKM. V lost 3 bases, J lost 7 bases, and 1 base stayed unmatched. CDR3 size: 13 residues. DNA of the CDR3: TGTGCCAGCAGTTTCAGGGGGCGTGAAAAACTGTTTTTT. It encodes CASSFRGREKLFF.

The chain is built from TRBV27 and TRBJ1-2; 10 bases match TRBD1. The CDR3 has 13 amino acids. The V segment lost 6 bases and the J segment 8 bases; nucleotides outside the gene matches: 6. Germline V gene data show CDR1 as MNHEY and CDR2 as SMNVEV (reference sequence). CDR3 nucleotides: TGTGCCAGCAGCCCGGACAGGGGGAGAGGCTACACCTTC. Amino acid sequence: CASSPDRGRGYTF.

Turning to this clone: This same CDR3 is encoded by further DNA sequences in the sample. V usage is TRBV6-5 and J usage is TRBJ2-5; D gene uncertain. V was clipped by 3 bases and J by 4 bases, with 3 bases between them. CDR1 and CDR2 (germline): MNHEY, SVGAGI. CDR3 length equals 11 residues. The CDR3 region has the DNA TGTGCCAGCAGTTATGGAGAGACCCAGTACTTC. Its protein product is CASSYGETQYF.

The chain combines TRBV5-1 with TRBJ1-3; D is unclear. Germline CDR1 is SGHRS and CDR2 is YFSETQ. The CDR3 has 13 residues. Trimming shortened V by 3 bases and J by 0 bases, and 4 bases separated the two germline ends. The CDR3 bases are TGCGCCAGCAGCTATAACTCTGGAAACACCATATATTTT. Translation: CASSYNSGNTIYF.

The chain recombines TRBV27 with TRBJ1-2; D perhaps matches TRBD1 (6 bases). The CDR3 has 12 residues. CDR1 and CDR2 from the germline V gene are MNHEY and SMNVEV (reference sequence). V was trimmed by 5 bases and J by 8 bases, leaving 12 bases between them. The CDR3 coding sequence is TGTGCCAGCAGTCTAGGGGGGGAGGGCTACACCTTC. It yields the protein CASSLGGEGYTF.

The chain couples TRBV27 to TRBJ1-2; no reliable D call. The CDR3 is 14 residues long. In germline, CDR1 is MNHEY, CDR2 SMNVEV (reference sequence). Deletions cut 0 bases from V and 4 bases from J, with 9 bases between. The CDR3 bases are TGTGCCAGCAGTTTATCGGGCGGCTTCTATGGCTACACCTTC. Protein: CASSLSGGFYGYTF.

The rearrangement links TRBV29-1 to TRBJ2-3; no clear D gene. Germline loops: CDR1 SQVTM, CDR2 ANQGSEA. V was trimmed by 7 bases and J by 4 bases, leaving 18 bases between them. The CDR3 length is 14 residues. The CDR3, as DNA: TGCAGCGGCGCCTCAGGCAACCCCCCAGATACGCAGTATTTT. Translated: CSGASGNPPDTQYF.